This TCR beta chain was found in a study of cytomegalovirus exposure and HLA in healthy donors. This CDR3 is built from 11 residues. CDR1 and CDR2 (germline): SGHNT, YYREEE (reference sequence). Sequencing was performed with immunoSEQ multiplex PCR; in TCRdb, only in-frame clones are kept and a portion is missing. The sample contains about 160,000 clones, around four fifths of which appear only once. The chain recombines TRBV5-4 with TRBJ2-7, with D perhaps matching TRBD2 (6 bases). The sequencing sample was made of PBMCs. The receptor's source is a man aged 25-40 years in good health and CMV-seropositive. The CDR3 spells CAAGWAYEQYF. The CDR3 DNA follows: TGTGCTGCGGGGTGGGCGTACGAGCAGTACTTC.